This record covers a single T cell receptor (beta chain). As handled by the study authors: By means of reference gene primer amplification, nucleated cell counts were estimated. Method: immunoSEQ multiplex PCR; TCRdb's copy keeps in-frame clones and lacks some. Clone size and the V and J calls come from that table; the DNA yielded D and trimming. The repertoire consists of about 25,000 clones, with more than 65% occurring once and the leading ten covering less than 65%. These data originate in a study of blood T cell repertoires in COVID-19. Overall study context: Acute-phase and convalescent COVID-19 samples originated in the United States, Italy and Spain. Sample material is recorded as cDNA or gDNA derived from T cells, B-cell-depleted T cells, or PBMCs.

The CDR3 covers 15 residues. V lost 5 bases, J lost 3 bases, and 8 bases stayed unmatched. Germline V gene lookup returns CDR1 SEHNR and CDR2 FQNEAQ (reference sequence). This TCR was recovered from a man between 45 and 60 years old with active or convalescent COVID-19. Sample: peripheral blood. V is TRBV7-9 and J is TRBJ2-5, with 8 bases lining up with TRBD2. The CDR3 DNA follows: TGTGCCAGCAGCCAACCCCAACTAGCGGAAGAGACCCAGTACTTC. It translates to CASSQPQLAEETQYF. The entire variable domain, with the rest obtained from reference TRBV7-9 and TRBJ2-5, is as follows: DTGVSQNPRHKITKRGQNVTFRCDPISEHNRLYWYRQTLGQGPEFLTYFQNEAQLEKSRLLSDRFSAERPKGSFSTLEIQRTEQGDSAMYLCASSQPQLAEETQYFGPGTRLLVL.